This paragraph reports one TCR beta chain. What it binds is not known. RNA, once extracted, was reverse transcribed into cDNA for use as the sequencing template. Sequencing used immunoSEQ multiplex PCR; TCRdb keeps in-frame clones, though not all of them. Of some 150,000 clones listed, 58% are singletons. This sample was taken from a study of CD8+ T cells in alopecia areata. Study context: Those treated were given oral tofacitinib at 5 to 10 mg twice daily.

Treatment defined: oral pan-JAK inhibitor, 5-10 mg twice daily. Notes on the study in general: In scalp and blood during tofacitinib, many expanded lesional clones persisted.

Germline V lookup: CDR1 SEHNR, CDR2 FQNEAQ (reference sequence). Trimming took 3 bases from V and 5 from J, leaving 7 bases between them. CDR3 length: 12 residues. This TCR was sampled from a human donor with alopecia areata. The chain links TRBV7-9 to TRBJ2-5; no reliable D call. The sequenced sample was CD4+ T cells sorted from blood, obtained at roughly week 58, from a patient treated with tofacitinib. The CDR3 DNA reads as TGTGCCAGCAGCTTCCCTCGCGAGACCCAGTACTTC. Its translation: CASSFPRETQYF.